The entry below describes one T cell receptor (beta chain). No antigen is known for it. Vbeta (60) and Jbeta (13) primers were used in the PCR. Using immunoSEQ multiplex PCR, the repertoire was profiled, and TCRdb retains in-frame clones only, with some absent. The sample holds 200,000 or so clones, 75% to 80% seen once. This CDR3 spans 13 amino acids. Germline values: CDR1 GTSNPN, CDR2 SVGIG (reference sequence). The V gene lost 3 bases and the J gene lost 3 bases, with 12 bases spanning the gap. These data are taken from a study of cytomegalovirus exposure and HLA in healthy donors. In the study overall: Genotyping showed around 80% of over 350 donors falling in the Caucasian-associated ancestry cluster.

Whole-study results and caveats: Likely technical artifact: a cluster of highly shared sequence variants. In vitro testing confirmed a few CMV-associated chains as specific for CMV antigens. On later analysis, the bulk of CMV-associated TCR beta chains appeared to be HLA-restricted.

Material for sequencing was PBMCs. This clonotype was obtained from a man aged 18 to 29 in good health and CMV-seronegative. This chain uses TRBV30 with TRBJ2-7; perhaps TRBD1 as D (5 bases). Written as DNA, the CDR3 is TGTGCCTGGAGGGGGCCCCGGTTCTACGAGCAGTACTTC. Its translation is CAWRGPRFYEQYF.